The 9 T cell receptor beta chains below come from one sample, sequenced in a study of OX40 agonist ivuxolimab in advanced cancers. The method was immunoSEQ multiplex PCR; TCRdb's version includes in-frame clones alone and lacks a portion of them. Of 60,000 to 100,000 clones in the sample, roughly 87% were seen once. The sequences come from CD4+ or CD8+ T cells sorted from blood, collected in a trial of the OX40 agonist ivuxolimab. The receptors here all came from an adult with an advanced solid tumor such as melanoma, head and neck, liver or kidney cancer.

The CDR3 is CASSLMGGQPQHF. In DNA form, the CDR3 reads TGTGCCAGCAGTTTAATGGGGGGGCAGCCCCAGCATTTT. V and J are TRBV27 and TRBJ1-5; D perhaps matches TRBD1 (5 bases). Germline V CDR1 and CDR2: MNHEY, SMNVEV (reference sequence). The V gene lost 2 bases and the J gene lost 7 bases, with 9 bases spanning the gap. The CDR3 runs 13 residues.

The chain carries TRBV9 and TRBJ2-7; D gene uncertain. CDR3 size: 13 residues. V was clipped by 3 bases and J by 2 bases, with 9 bases between them. In germline, CDR1 is SGDLS, CDR2 YYNGEE. The chain's CDR3 is CASSEGFTYEQYF. The CDR3, as DNA: TGTGCCAGCAGCGAGGGATTTACCTACGAGCAGTACTTC.

This clone showed up just a few times. The chain recombines TRBV25-1 with TRBJ1-2; D gene ambiguous. Germline lookup yields CDR1 MGHDK and CDR2 SYGVNS. The CDR3 loop spans 15 amino acids. Trimming shortened V by 1 base and J by 5 bases, and 14 bases separated the two germline ends. DNA for the CDR3: TGTGCCAGCAGTGAATCAACTACGTTGGATTATGGCTACACCTTC. Its protein is CASSESTTLDYGYTF.

V and J are TRBV5-4 and TRBJ1-4; possibly TRBD1 for D (5 bases). The CDR3 is 16 residues long. V was shortened by 4 bases and J by 4 bases, with 17 bases between the two germline ends. The germline gives CDR1 SGHNT, CDR2 YYREEE (reference sequence). CDR3 sequence (DNA): TGTGCCAGCAGCGTGTCCGGGGCCGGCAATAATGAAAAACTGTTTTTT. Translation: CASSVSGAGNNEKLFF. Full variable domain (rest looked up from reference TRBV5-4 and TRBJ1-4): ETGVTQSPTHLIKTRGQQVTLRCSSQSGHNTVSWYQQALGQGPQFIFQYYREEENGRGNFPPRFSGLQFPNYSSELNVNALELDDSALYLCASSVSGAGNNEKLFFGSGTQLSVL.

V is TRBV10-1 and J is TRBJ2-7; D perhaps matches TRBD1 (6 bases). Germline values: CDR1 WNHNN, CDR2 SYGVQD (reference sequence). The V gene lost 4 bases and the J gene lost 3 bases, with 7 bases spanning the gap. The CDR3 runs 12 residues. In nucleotides, the CDR3 is TGCGCCAGCAGTGCGGACAGCTACGAGCAGTACTTC. Its translation: CASSADSYEQYF.

The CDR3 DNA sequence: TGCGCCAGCAGCTTGTCGATGACCACAGATACGCAGTATTTT. Protein: CASSLSMTTDTQYF. V gene TRBV5-1 combines with J gene TRBJ2-3, with D hard to call. The CDR3 has 14 amino acids. CDR1 is SGHRS and CDR2 is YFSETQ in the germline V gene. The germline V and J ends were trimmed by 1 base and 2 bases, with 8 bases remaining between them.

V gene TRBV4-2 combines with J gene TRBJ1-2, with D tentatively TRBD1 (5 bases). The V end lost 1 base, the J end lost 8 bases, and 8 bases lay between the germline ends. This CDR3 is 12 amino acids long. Germline-derived CDR1 and CDR2 are LGHNA and YNFKEQ. The CDR3, as DNA: TGTGCCAGCAGCCAAGTCCGGGGGGGCTACACCTTC. This translates into CASSQVRGGYTF.

The J gene is TRBJ1-5, the V gene TRBV6-5; a weak D match, TRBD1 (5 bases). The CDR3 contains 13 residues. The V gene lost 8 bases and the J gene lost 7 bases, with 15 bases spanning the gap. CDR1 is MNHEY, CDR2 SVGAGI, per germline. CDR3 amino acids: CASQRGSNQPQHF. As DNA, the CDR3 is TGTGCCAGCCAGCGGGGGAGTAACCAGCCCCAGCATTTT.

V gene TRBV5-1 combines with J gene TRBJ2-5; 12 nucleotides match TRBD1. The germline V gene has CDR1 SGHRS and CDR2 YFSETQ. CDR3 size: 16 residues. With V trimmed by 0 bases and J by 4 bases, 4 bases remained unmatched. The CDR3, as DNA: TGCGCCAGCAGCTTGGCGGGACAGGGGGCTGGAGAGACCCAGTACTTC. It translates to CASSLAGQGAGETQYF.